What follows describes a single TCR beta chain. Per the original methods: The authors estimated nucleated cell counts from reference gene primer amplification. Profiling relied on immunoSEQ multiplex PCR, and the TCRdb table lists in-frame clones only, not all of them. Clonal size and the V and J genes are those of that table, whereas D and trimming came from the DNA. The table has roughly 120,000 clones, about nine tenths seen once; the top ten hold 4.6%. The entry originates in a study of blood T cell repertoires in COVID-19. Across the whole study: The United States, Italy and Spain provided the acute and convalescent COVID-19 samples. From T cells, B-cell-depleted T cells, or PBMCs came the material, which was cDNA or gDNA.

The CDR3 sequence is 16 residues long. The V segment lost 1 base and the J segment 10 bases; nucleotides outside the gene matches: 8. The germline V gene has CDR1 LGHDT and CDR2 YNNKEL (reference sequence). In Seattle, patients joined the study during active infection and were tracked longitudinally. The genes are TRBV3-1 (or the pseudogene TRBV3-2) and TRBJ2-3; 13 positions agree with TRBD2. The sample comprised peripheral blood. The TCR was taken from a man aged 55 to 69 with COVID-19, enrolled during active disease. CDR3 residues: CASSQVGTSGNLAQYF. CDR3 DNA sequence: TGTGCCAGCAGCCAAGTCGGGACTAGCGGGAATCTGGCGCAGTATTTT.